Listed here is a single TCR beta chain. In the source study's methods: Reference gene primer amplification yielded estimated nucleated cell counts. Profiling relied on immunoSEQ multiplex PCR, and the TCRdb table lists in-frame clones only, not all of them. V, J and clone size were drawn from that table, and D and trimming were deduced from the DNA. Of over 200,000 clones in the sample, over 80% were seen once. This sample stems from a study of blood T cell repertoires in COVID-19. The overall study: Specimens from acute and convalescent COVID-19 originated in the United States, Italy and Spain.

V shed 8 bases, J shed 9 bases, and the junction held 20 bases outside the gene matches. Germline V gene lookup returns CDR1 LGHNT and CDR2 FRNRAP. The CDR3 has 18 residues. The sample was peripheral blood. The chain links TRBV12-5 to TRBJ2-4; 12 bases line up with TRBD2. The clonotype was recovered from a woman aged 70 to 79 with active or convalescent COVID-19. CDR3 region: CASMWGLAGQHPYGIQYF. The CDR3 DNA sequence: TGTGCTAGTATGTGGGGACTAGCGGGCCAACACCCCTACGGCATTCAGTACTTC. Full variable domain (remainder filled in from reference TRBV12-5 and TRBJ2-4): DARVTQTPRHKVTEMGQEVTMRCQPILGHNTVFWYRQTMMQGLELLAYFRNRAPLDDSGMPKDRFSAEMPDATLATLKIQPSEPRDSAVYFCASMWGLAGQHPYGIQYFGAGTRLSVL.